The 9 T cell receptor beta chains given below trace back to one sample, sequenced in a study of metastatic and nonmetastatic thyroid tumors. TCRdb re-called clones from the PCR reads using MiXCR. The sample shows over 35,000 clones, roughly 17% of them seen only once. The entire patient cohort was treatment-naive prior to thyroid surgery. The specimen was tumor tissue. Receptors were obtained from a female donor with papillary thyroid cancer or a benign thyroid nodule (not recorded which). Some clones in this sample may be carry-over from other donors' samples.

Remarks on this clone: The final CDR3 position lacks the conserved phenylalanine or tryptophan, pointing to a likely read error. The chain employs TRBV5-1 and TRBJ2-1, with a weak D call TRBD2 (5 bases). The CDR3 has 13 residues. Germline V gives CDR1 SGHRS, CDR2 YFSETQ. Trimming removed 0 bases from V and 5 bases from J, with 6 bases in between. The CDR3 protein is CASSLGENNEQFY. CDR3 DNA sequence: TGCGCCAGCAGCTTGGGGGAGAACAATGAGCAGTTCTAC.

This clone was counted many times. The V call is TRBV29-1, the J call TRBJ1-2; D remains unclear. This CDR3 is built from 17 residues. In germline, CDR1 is SQVTM, CDR2 ANQGSEA. V was pared by 5 bases and J by 6 bases, with 28 bases between. The CDR3 region is CSVSTNYPGAEGNGYTF. The CDR3 nucleotides read TGCAGCGTTTCGACTAACTATCCGGGAGCCGAGGGCAATGGCTACACCTTC.

By sample share, this clone is medium-sized. This sequence joins TRBV28 and TRBJ1-5, with TRBD1 matching over 11 bases. The CDR3 covers 17 residues. Per the germline V gene, CDR1 is MDHEN and CDR2 is SYDVKM. V dropped 5 bases and J dropped 6; count of bases not matched to a gene: 12. The CDR3 nucleotides read TGTGCCAGCAGTCCAAGGACAGGGGGCGCGTCAGGTCAGCCCCAGCATTTT. It yields the protein CASSPRTGGASGQPQHF.

This clone was detected many times. This sequence joins TRBV19 and TRBJ1-4, with D possibly being TRBD1 (5 bases). This CDR3 contains 13 residues. V lost 10 bases to trimming and J lost 4 bases, with 13 bases between them. Germline loops: CDR1 LNHDA, CDR2 SQIVND (reference sequence). The CDR3 DNA is TGTGCCACGCGCGACAGACTTAATGAAAAACTGTTTTTT. This codes for CATRDRLNEKLFF.

In this sample, this clone turned up many times. V usage is TRBV19 and J usage is TRBJ2-7; 8 nucleotides align to TRBD1. The CDR3 runs to 15 residues. Germline CDR1 is LNHDA and CDR2 is SQIVND (reference sequence). The V segment lost 2 bases and the J segment 4 bases; nucleotides outside the gene matches: 7. The CDR3 sequence is CASSISGQGLYEQYF. The DNA of the CDR3 is TGTGCCAGTAGTATATCAGGACAGGGTTTGTACGAGCAGTACTTC.

This clone appeared many times. The chain joins TRBV5-1 to TRBJ2-5; possibly TRBD2 for D (5 bases). Trimming removed 2 bases at V and 0 bases at J, with 11 bases between. This CDR3 has 15 amino acids. CDR1 is SGHRS and CDR2 is YFSETQ in the germline V gene. CDR3 bases: TGCGCCAGCAGCTTTAACGGGATGTACCAAGAGACCCAGTACTTC. This encodes CASSFNGMYQETQYF.

The table lists this clone with many counts. The CDR3 reads CASSISDQGWQKLFF. The CDR3 bases are TGTGCCAGCAGCATATCGGATCAGGGGTGGCAAAAACTGTTTTTT. This rearrangement joins TRBV7-9 to TRBJ1-4, with a tentative D call TRBD1 (6 bases). V was shortened by 5 bases and J by 9 bases, with 19 bases between the two germline ends. The CDR3 has 15 residues. CDR1 SEHNR and CDR2 FQNEAQ come from the germline V gene (reference sequence).

This clone was seen many times. This chain uses TRBV2 with TRBJ1-2, with unresolved D. Germline V gene data show CDR1 as SNHLY and CDR2 as FYNNEI. The V end lost 4 bases, the J end lost 6 bases, and 12 bases lay between the germline ends. The CDR3 runs 13 residues. The chain's CDR3 is CASSGPQQDGYTF. CDR3 bases: TGTGCCAGCAGTGGTCCACAGCAGGATGGCTACACCTTC. The full variable domain, its missing parts supplied by reference TRBV2 and TRBJ1-2, is EPEVTQTPSHQVTQMGQEVILRCVPISNHLYFYWYRQILGQKVEFLVSFYNNEISEKSEIFDDQFSVERPDGSNFTLKIRSTKLEDSAMYFCASSGPQQDGYTFGSGTRLTVV.

There are many counts of this clone. This sequence joins TRBV2 and TRBJ1-6; TRBD1 matches at 8 bases. Germline V gene lookup returns CDR1 SNHLY and CDR2 FYNNEI. The CDR3 covers 15 residues. V was pared by 8 bases and J by 16 bases, with 19 bases of the junction left unmatched. The CDR3 nucleotides read TGTGCCAGCTCCGAGGGGACCACTCAGACAGGGGTTCTCCACTTT. Translation gives CASSEGTTQTGVLHF.